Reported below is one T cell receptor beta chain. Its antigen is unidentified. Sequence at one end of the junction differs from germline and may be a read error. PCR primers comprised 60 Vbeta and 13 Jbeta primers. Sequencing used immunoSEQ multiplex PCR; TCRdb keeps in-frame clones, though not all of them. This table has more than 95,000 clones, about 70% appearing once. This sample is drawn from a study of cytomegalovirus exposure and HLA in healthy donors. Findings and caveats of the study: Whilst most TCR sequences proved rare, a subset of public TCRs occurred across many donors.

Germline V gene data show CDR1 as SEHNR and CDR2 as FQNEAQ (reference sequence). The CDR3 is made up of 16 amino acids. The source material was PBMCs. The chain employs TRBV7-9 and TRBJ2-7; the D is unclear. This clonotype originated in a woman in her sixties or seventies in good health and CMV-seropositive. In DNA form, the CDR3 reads TGTTCCAGCAGCCCGATGCATGGCGCGGCCGCCTACGAGCAGTACTTC. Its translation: CSSSPMHGAAAYEQYF.